The source of this T cell receptor beta chain is a study of cytomegalovirus exposure and HLA in healthy donors. The study's findings and limits: When a later analysis compared HLA-associated TCR beta chains with equally common others, the HLA-associated chains turned out to be more clonally expanded and to have lower generation probabilities. Further analysis was carried out later, and it showed several of the most significant clusters appearing linked to common viral pathogens. Sequencing depth across donors, presence/absence analyses assumed, was roughly uniform.

PCR employed 60 Vbeta and 13 Jbeta primers. Some clones are missing from TCRdb's copy, which holds only in-frame ones; the method was immunoSEQ multiplex PCR. The sample yields some 200,000 clones, about four fifths seen once. Notes on this clone: The antigen is not known.

Among the donors, all were healthy bone marrow donors. CDR1 SNHLY and CDR2 FYNNEI come from the germline V gene. The germline V and J ends were trimmed by 0 bases and 4 bases, with 12 bases remaining between them. CDR3 size: 15 residues. The sequenced material came from PBMCs. The receptor comes from a woman aged 18-29 years in good health and CMV-seronegative. This rearrangement joins TRBV2 to TRBJ1-1, with a tentative D call TRBD1 (6 bases). The CDR3 sequence: CASSEALRGGTEAFF. DNA for the CDR3: TGTGCCAGCAGTGAAGCGCTTAGGGGGGGCACTGAAGCTTTCTTT.